This TCR beta chain was profiled in a study of cytotoxic CD8 clonotypes in ibrutinib-treated CLL. Study as a whole: The group held 10 to 11 relapsed/refractory and about 15 treatment-naive patients, with roughly 17 IGHV unmutated. Among the samples, the mean was 255,043 productive templates and tens of thousands of productive rearrangements.

This CDR3 is 20 amino acids long. The germline V and J ends were trimmed by 0 bases and 6 bases, with 27 bases remaining between them. Sequencing was performed with immunoSEQ multiplex PCR; in TCRdb, only in-frame clones are kept and a portion is missing. The sample consists of some 200,000 clones, 60% to 80% of them appearing once. This chain links TRBV23-1 with TRBJ1-5, with a weak D call TRBD1 (5 bases). TRBV23-1 is noted as an ORF with a role that remains uncertain. The TCR sequence derives from a human donor with chronic lymphocytic leukemia. Sequenced material: PBMCs, taken after 12 months of ibrutinib treatment. CDR3 nucleotides: TGCGCCAGCAGTCAATCGAGGGACTTCGAAAACATCTACCCTCGTCAGCCCCAGCATTTT. Translated, it gives CASSQSRDFENIYPRQPQHF.